This TCR beta chain was retrieved from a study of IL-17A CD8 T cells in psoriatic arthritis synovium. For the wider study: The goal of the study was to characterize the phenotype, molecular profile and function of synovial IL-17A+CD8+ T cells in the pathogenesis of psoriatic arthritis.

After DNA extraction (Qiagen), TCRbeta V-D-J rearrangements were amplified in a bias-controlled manner and then sequenced at high throughput (immunoSEQ; Adaptive Biotech). From the authors' description of their analysis: Productive sequences were analyzed at sequence level using the immunoSEQ Analyzer platform. Clonality was calculated as 1 minus Pielou's evenness, with values ranging from 0 (highly polyclonal) to 1 (monoclonal). The Morisita index, which runs from 0 (no similarity) to 1 (complete similarity), was used to measure repertoire overlap between subsets. Not all clones reach the TCRdb copy of this immuneACCESS table, which keeps in-frame sequences only. Checked studies attribute under half of the gap to unresolved V genes and leave the rest unexplained. V and J calls plus clone size are reproduced from that table; the DNA served to infer D and trimming. Recorded for this sample are under 2,500 clones; about 72% of them occurred a single time. The ten largest make up about 11% of the sample.

CD3+ T cells isolated by magnetic separation were stimulated with PMA and ionomycin for 1.5 hours and then labeled using IL-17A and IFNgamma cytokine secretion assays. Synovial fluid effusions were aspirated from the actively inflamed joints of patients with psoriatic arthritis. Memory CD8+ T cells in synovial fluid were sorted patient by patient into Tc17 (IL-17A+) cells, bulk memory cells and Tc1 (IL-17A-IFNgamma+) cells in order to compare their TCR repertoires. The Classification of Psoriatic Arthritis Study Group (CASPAR) criteria were met by the psoriatic arthritis patients. Cytokine-secreting cells were counterstained with viability dye and anti-CD3, CD8, CD14 and CD4 antibodies and sorted on a BD FACSAria. In a few patients with psoriatic arthritis, sorted CD8+ T cell subsets from synovial fluid were put through TCRbeta sequencing. After isolation with Lymphoprep, synovial fluid mononuclear cells were cryopreserved in liquid nitrogen until use. Cryopreservation medium contained about 50% fetal calf serum and about 9.5% dimethyl sulfoxide.

Worth noting for this clone: This receptor's antigen is unknown. Per-base quality was not reported, and no clone a single base away is much larger than it.

The trim is 2 bases for V and 1 base for J, with a gap of 20 bases between the germline ends. CDR1 and CDR2 are read off the germline V gene as SGHVS and FQNEAQ. Counted from cysteine to phenylalanine, this CDR3 has 18 amino acids. Of the read, only the CDR3 DNA is kept; its 54 bases are in frame from base 1. The full study reports these points: Morisita overlap indices above 0.8 were seen in two patients because many Tc17 clones were shared with the synovial Tc1 population. Some individual clones occupied over 4.5% of the repertoire, though most synovial CD8+ subsets remained polyclonal. Only a few patients were covered by TCR sequencing, and this limited sample size was acknowledged by the authors. Because no psoriatic arthritis synovial tissue samples were available, cells were taken from synovial fluid instead of synovial tissue.

This chain is built from TRBV7-8 and TRBJ1-1, and the D gene may be TRBD1, 5 bases matching. The receptor was derived from a human donor with psoriatic arthritis. The sample was IFN-gamma+ CD8+ T cells from synovial fluid. The cell subset or site tag for this specimen amounts to: IL-17A-IFNgamma+ memory CD8+ (Tc1) cells. The DNA reads as follows: TGTGCCAGCAGCTTAACTAGAGACAGCCGGGGAGGGAACACTGAAGCTTTCTTT. Its translation is CASSLTRDSRGGNTEAFF.